One sample yielded the 29 T cell receptor beta chains listed below, sequenced in a study of neurological immune-mediated disorders (dated by TCRdb to the late 2010s). Libraries were made using 5' RACE. Sequencing took place on an Illumina HiSeq 2500. In TCRdb, the public reads were trimmed at Q25 with fastp and aligned with MiXCR, with productive beta chains retained. Rows with one shared CDR3 protein collapse into an entry with the most common genes and DNA. In this sample the table shows about 62,000 distinct CDR3 sequences, approximately 3.7% of which occur a single time. Around 2.2% of the sample is taken by the ten largest. Sequencing was performed on PBMCs. The receptor source for this set is a woman in her forties or fifties with multiple sclerosis.

This clonotype was seen at least ten times. V gene TRBV20-1 combines with J gene TRBJ2-1; D may be TRBD1 (5 bases). The CDR3 is 15 residues long. Germline loops: CDR1 DFQATT, CDR2 SNEGSKA (reference sequence). Trimming took 0 bases from V and 8 from J, leaving 17 bases between them. CDR3: CSARDPQGPGDEQFF. CDR3 DNA: TGCAGTGCTAGAGATCCCCAGGGTCCGGGTGATGAGCAGTTCTTC.

The genes are TRBV6-2 or TRBV6-3 and TRBJ2-3; 7 bases are a match to TRBD2. J was trimmed by 6 bases and V by 2 bases; bases with no gene match: 8. In germline, CDR1 is MNHEY, CDR2 SVGEGT. CDR3 length equals 15 residues. The CDR3 DNA follows: TGTGCCAGCAGTTACGCCGGCGGGAGAGGCGATACGCAGTATTTT. Residues: CASSYAGGRGDTQYF.

The table lists this clonotype with many counts. J is TRBJ2-7 and V is TRBV20-1; 7 nucleotides match TRBD1. Trimming removed 3 bases from V and 5 bases from J; junction bases left unmatched: 13. This CDR3 region has 15 residues. CDR1 is DFQATT, CDR2 SNEGSKA, per germline (reference sequence). CDR3 region: CSASLPRGRIDEQYF. DNA for the CDR3: TGCAGTGCTAGCCTCCCGAGGGGGCGAATCGACGAGCAGTACTTC.

This clonotype was counted at least ten times. The V call is TRBV10-2, the J call TRBJ2-7, with 11 bases fitting TRBD2. The V and J ends lost 4 bases and 4 bases, in that order; junction bases with no gene match: 3. CDR3 length equals 14 residues. CDR1 and CDR2 from the germline V gene are WSHSY and SAAADI. The DNA for the CDR3 is TGCGCCAGCAGTGGTACTAGCGGGAGTTACGAGCAGTACTTC. It codes for CASSGTSGSYEQYF.

This clonotype came up many times. This chain uses TRBV20-1 with TRBJ1-3; the match to TRBD1 covers 7 bases. Unmatched junction bases numbered 2, after V lost 5 bases and J lost 1 base. Germline CDR1 DFQATT, CDR2 SNEGSKA (reference sequence). This CDR3 is 13 amino acids long. The CDR3 reads CSAGDSSGNTIYF. CDR3 bases: TGCAGTGCTGGGGACAGTTCTGGAAACACCATATATTTT.

This chain connects TRBV7-2 to TRBJ2-5; TRBD2 might be the D (6 bases). Germline V gives CDR1 SGHTA, CDR2 FQGNSA. Trimming shortened V by 5 bases and J by 4 bases, and 17 bases separated the two germline ends. The CDR3 loop spans 15 amino acids. CDR3 nucleotides: TGTGCCAGCAGCCGTAGGACGTTGGGGGGAGAGACCCAGTACTTC. This codes for CASSRRTLGGETQYF.

This clonotype was seen repeatedly, ten times or more. The chain is built from TRBV7-2 and TRBJ2-1; D ambiguous. Germline V gene data show CDR1 as SGHTA and CDR2 as FQGNSA. Trimming took off 3 bases at V and 4 bases at J, with 7 bases between the two ends. The CDR3 sequence is 13 residues long. CDR3 residues: CASSFPPYNEQFF. The CDR3 DNA reads as TGTGCCAGCAGCTTTCCCCCGTACAATGAGCAGTTCTTC.

This clonotype was counted many times. The chain employs TRBV3-1 and TRBJ2-3; TRBD2 aligns across 8 bases. Unmatched junction bases numbered 4, after V lost 4 bases and J lost 1 base. Germline-derived CDR1 and CDR2 are LGHDT and YNNKEL (reference sequence). The CDR3 spans 15 residues. CDR3 in amino acids: CASSPILAGTDTQYF. The CDR3 nucleotides are TGTGCCAGCAGCCCCATACTAGCGGGCACAGATACGCAGTATTTT.

This clonotype was detected many times. The rearrangement joins TRBV20-1 to TRBJ2-5, with D tentatively TRBD1 or TRBD2 (6 bases each). This CDR3 region has 14 residues. V lost 5 bases, J lost 5 bases, and 18 bases lay in between. Per germline, CDR1 DFQATT and CDR2 SNEGSKA (reference sequence). The CDR3 DNA follows: TGCAGTGCTGGTTCCGGGGGCGATGCGGAGACCCAGTACTTC. This sequence encodes CSAGSGGDAETQYF.

In its sample, this clonotype was seen many times. The chain uses TRBV29-1 and TRBJ2-3, with 9 positions matching TRBD1. The CDR3 is made up of 13 amino acids. Per germline, CDR1 SQVTM and CDR2 ANQGSEA. V was pared by 4 bases and J by 3 bases, with 2 bases of the junction left unmatched. The CDR3 bases are TGCAGCGTTGGCGACAGGGGGACAGATACGCAGTATTTT. Translating gives CSVGDRGTDTQYF.

This clonotype was picked up many times. The rearrangement uses TRBV5-1 and TRBJ2-6; weak D call: TRBD1 (5 bases). The CDR3 sequence is 15 residues long. Trimming took off 2 bases at V and 2 bases at J, with 8 bases between the two ends. CDR1 SGHRS and CDR2 YFSETQ come from the germline V gene. The CDR3 reads CASSFLGPGANVLTF. CDR3 sequence (DNA): TGCGCCAGCAGCTTTCTGGGGCCTGGGGCCAACGTCCTGACTTTC.

This clonotype was picked up many times. The V gene is TRBV12-3 or TRBV12-4, the J gene TRBJ2-2; 7 bases match TRBD2. Trimming cost V 5 bases and J 5 bases; bases outside gene matches: 8. The CDR3 contains 15 residues. DNA for the CDR3: TGTGCCAGCAGTCCCACTAGCGCACGAACCGGGGAGCTGTTTTTT. It encodes CASSPTSARTGELFF.

This clonotype was seen many times. The rearrangement uses TRBV20-1 and TRBJ1-5; the D is unclear. V was pared by 1 base and J by 11 bases, with 9 bases between. The CDR3 consists of 11 residues. Germline V CDR1 and CDR2: DFQATT, SNEGSKA (reference sequence). This chain's CDR3 is CSARAPNTQHF. The CDR3 DNA is TGCAGTGCTAGAGCCCCCAACACCCAGCATTTT.

This clonotype occurred many times. The gene calls are TRBV6-2 or TRBV6-3 and TRBJ1-2, with a tentative D call TRBD1 (6 bases). The V end was cut by 4 bases, the J end by 1 base, with 13 bases between. The CDR3 extends over 15 amino acids. CDR1 MNHEY and CDR2 SVGEGT come from the germline V gene. The CDR3 is CASSLGQNRNYGYTF. The DNA of the CDR3 is TGTGCCAGCAGTTTAGGACAGAATCGTAACTATGGCTACACCTTC.

This clonotype was found many times. J is TRBJ1-5 and V is TRBV12-3 or TRBV12-4; D remains ambiguous. V lost 0 bases to trimming and J lost 1 base, with 4 bases between them. The CDR3 runs 14 residues. The CDR3 sequence is CASSLAPSNQPQHF. CDR3 coding DNA: TGTGCCAGCAGTTTAGCGCCGAGCAATCAGCCCCAGCATTTT.

This clonotype was seen repeatedly, ten times or more. V is TRBV5-1 and J is TRBJ2-7, with D uncertain. Per the germline V gene, CDR1 is SGHRS and CDR2 is YFSETQ. This CDR3 spans 16 amino acids. V lost 0 bases and J 5 bases, leaving 18 bases between the germline ends. CDR3 sequence: CASSLGSASGSHEQYF. CDR3 bases: TGCGCCAGCAGCTTGGGGTCTGCGTCCGGGTCGCACGAGCAGTACTTC.

This clonotype appeared many times. The chain joins TRBV20-1 to TRBJ2-1, with TRBD2 identical over 9 bases. The CDR3 is 17 residues long. In germline, CDR1 is DFQATT, CDR2 SNEGSKA (reference sequence). V shed 2 bases and J 7 bases; nucleotides not matched to a gene: 15. CDR3: CSARKPREGFYKNEQFF. CDR3 DNA: TGCAGTGCTAGAAAACCGCGGGAGGGCTTTTACAAGAATGAGCAGTTCTTC.

Ten or more counts support this clonotype. V usage is TRBV10-3 and J usage is TRBJ2-5; 7 bases map to TRBD1. The CDR3 is 15 residues long. Germline V gene sequence: CDR1 ENHRY, CDR2 SYGVKD. With 3 bases clipped from V and 5 bases from J, the junction kept 9 bases outside the gene matches. CDR3 bases: TGTGCCATCAGTGACCGGGGTTTGGACAGGGAGACCCAGTACTTC. Translation gives CAISDRGLDRETQYF.

This clonotype occurred a few times. The V call is TRBV3-1, the J call TRBJ2-7; D is ambiguous. Looked up from germline, CDR1 is LGHDT and CDR2 is YNNKEL (reference sequence). This CDR3 comprises 13 residues. V lost 1 base, J lost 0 bases, and 4 bases lay in between. In nucleotides, the CDR3 is TGTGCCAGCAGCCAAGTAAGCTCCTACGAGCAGTACTTC. Its translation is CASSQVSSYEQYF.

This clonotype was detected ten times or more. The chain couples TRBV12-3 or TRBV12-4 to TRBJ1-1, with D hard to call. Trimming cost V 3 bases and J 0 bases, with 5 bases left between them. The CDR3 extends over 13 amino acids. The CDR3 coding sequence is TGTGCCAGCAGTTTCGAGCTGAACACTGAAGCTTTCTTT. Its protein product is CASSFELNTEAFF.

The V and J genes are TRBV11-2 and TRBJ2-7; 7 nucleotides align to TRBD2. Germline CDR1 and CDR2: SGHAT and FQNNGV. V lost 5 bases and J lost 2; bases outside the gene matches: 12. This CDR3 has 16 amino acids. CDR3 sequence: CASSMPIGGRAYEQYF. CDR3 sequence (DNA): TGTGCCAGCAGCATGCCCATTGGGGGGAGGGCCTACGAGCAGTACTTC.

This clonotype appeared many times. This chain uses TRBV18 with TRBJ2-1; D may be TRBD1 or TRBD2 (5 bases each). Trimming shortened V by 3 bases and J by 10 bases, and 10 bases separated the two germline ends. The CDR3 covers 12 residues. Germline CDR1 and CDR2: KGHSH and LQKENI. Here the CDR3 DNA reads TGTGCCAGCTCACCGTTTGAGGGGGAGCAGTTCTTC. Encoded protein: CASSPFEGEQFF.

This rearrangement joins TRBV18 to TRBJ2-3; possibly TRBD2 for D (6 bases). Germline CDR1 KGHSH, CDR2 LQKENI. The CDR3 is 15 residues long. Deletions cut 2 bases from V and 3 bases from J, with 12 bases between. CDR3 sequence reads: CASSPAGGLTDTQYF. DNA for the CDR3: TGTGCCAGCTCACCAGCCGGGGGATTGACAGATACGCAGTATTTT. The full variable domain, completed using reference TRBV18 and TRBJ2-3, is NAGVMQNPRHLVRRRGQEARLRCSPMKGHSHVYWYRQLPEEGLKFMVYLQKENIIDESGMPKERFSAEFPKEGPSILRIQQVVRGDSAAYFCASSPAGGLTDTQYFGPGTRLTVL.

At least ten counts were recorded for this clonotype. The V call is TRBV29-1, the J call TRBJ1-2; TRBD1 aligns across 10 bases. The V gene's germline CDR1 is SQVTM and CDR2 ANQGSEA. Losses at the gene ends were 3 bases for V and 6 bases for J; bases not matched to a gene: 1. CDR3 length equals 12 residues. CDR3 in DNA: TGCAGCGTTGAGGGACAGGGGAATGGCTACACCTTC. Translated, it gives CSVEGQGNGYTF.

This clonotype was recorded a few times. This could be a read error, since a much larger clone is one nucleotide away. The chain is built from TRBV12-3 or TRBV12-4 and TRBJ1-2; D gene uncertain. V gave up 2 bases and J gave up 8 bases, with 12 bases separating them. The CDR3 length is 13 residues. CDR3 region: CASSLWKGVGYTF. The DNA for the CDR3 is TGTGCCAGCAGTTTATGGAAGGGTGTAGGCTACACCTTC.

This clonotype has at least ten counts. This chain joins TRBV20-1 and TRBJ2-5; TRBD2 matches at 9 bases. Unmatched junction bases numbered 3, after V lost 0 bases and J lost 1 base. The CDR3 consists of 15 residues. CDR1 and CDR2 from the germline V gene are DFQATT and SNEGSKA (reference sequence). CDR3 amino acids: CSARDELAGQETQYF. Here the CDR3 DNA reads TGCAGTGCTAGAGATGAACTAGCGGGCCAAGAGACCCAGTACTTC.

This clonotype has ten or more counts. The chain's CDR3 is CASSVGKRRGYQETQYF. The CDR3 DNA follows: TGTGCCAGCAGCGTAGGAAAGCGGCGAGGGTACCAAGAGACCCAGTACTTC. The chain links TRBV9 to TRBJ2-5; possibly TRBD2 for D (5 bases). V lost 0 bases and J lost 0, with 15 bases in between. This CDR3 spans 17 amino acids. Germline V CDR1 and CDR2: SGDLS, YYNGEE.

This clonotype was recorded at least ten times. The chain has TRBV7-9 and TRBJ2-1, with a weak D call TRBD2 (6 bases). This CDR3 is built from 15 residues. The germline CDR1 and CDR2 sequences are SEHNR and FQNEAQ (reference sequence). V was pared by 4 bases and J by 6 bases, with 16 bases between. CDR3 sequence reads: CASSSPSTSLNEQFF. CDR3 nucleotides: TGTGCCAGCAGCTCCCCCAGTACTAGCCTCAATGAGCAGTTCTTC.

This clonotype was picked up many times. The V call is TRBV2, the J call TRBJ2-4; 13 bases agree with TRBD2. This CDR3 spans 19 amino acids. Germline V gives CDR1 SNHLY, CDR2 FYNNEI. V shed 0 bases, J shed 0 bases, and the junction held 5 bases outside the gene matches. The CDR3 bases are TGTGCCAGCAGTGAAGCAGGGACTAGCGGGAATATAGCCAAAAACATTCAGTACTTC. Protein product: CASSEAGTSGNIAKNIQYF.